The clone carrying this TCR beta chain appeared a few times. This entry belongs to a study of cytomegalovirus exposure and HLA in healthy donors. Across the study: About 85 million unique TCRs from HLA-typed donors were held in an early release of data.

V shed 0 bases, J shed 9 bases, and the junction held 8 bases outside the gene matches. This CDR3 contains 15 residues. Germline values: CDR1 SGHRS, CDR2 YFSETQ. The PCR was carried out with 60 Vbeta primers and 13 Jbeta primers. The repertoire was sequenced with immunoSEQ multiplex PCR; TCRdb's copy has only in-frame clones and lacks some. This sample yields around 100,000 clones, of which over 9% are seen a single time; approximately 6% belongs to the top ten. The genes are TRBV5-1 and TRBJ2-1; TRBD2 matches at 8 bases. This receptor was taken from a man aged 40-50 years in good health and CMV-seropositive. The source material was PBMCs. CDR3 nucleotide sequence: TGCGCCAGCAGCTTGGAGGCGGGAGGTTTTGCTGAGCAGTTCTTC. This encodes CASSLEAGGFAEQFF.